This TCR beta chain was sequenced during a study of blood T cell repertoires in COVID-19. Produced via immunoSEQ multiplex PCR; TCRdb's table is partial and in-frame only. The data show roughly 200,000 clones, approximately 89% seen once. The CDR3 sequence is 13 residues long. V was clipped by 7 bases and J by 4 bases; unmatched bases: 9. Germline CDR1 GTSNPN, CDR2 SVGIG (reference sequence). This receptor was obtained from a woman in her thirties or forties with acute COVID-19. The sequenced material came from PBMCs or T cells enriched from blood (not recorded which). The chain carries TRBV30 and TRBJ1-2; TRBD1 matches 7 bases. The CDR3 reads CASSDRAPYGYTF. CDR3 DNA sequence: TGTGCCTCCTCTGACAGGGCACCCTATGGCTACACCTTC.